A single sample gave rise to the 17 T cell receptor beta chains below, sequenced in a study of OX40 agonist ivuxolimab in advanced cancers. Only in-frame clones appear in the TCRdb table, and some are missing; sequencing was by immunoSEQ multiplex PCR. The data show around 72,000 clones, approximately 84% seen once. The source material was CD4+ or CD8+ T cells sorted from blood, sampled in a trial of the OX40 agonist ivuxolimab. These receptors were collected from an adult with an advanced solid tumor such as melanoma, head and neck, liver or kidney cancer.

The rearrangement links TRBV10-1 to TRBJ1-4; D gene ambiguous. CDR3 length: 15 residues. Deletions cut 3 bases from V and 3 bases from J, with 11 bases between. The germline CDR1 and CDR2 sequences are WNHNN and SYGVQD (reference sequence). CDR3 sequence: CASSEIRGANEKLFF. CDR3 DNA: TGCGCCAGCAGTGAAATTCGGGGAGCTAATGAAAAACTGTTTTTT.

The chain links TRBV5-1 to TRBJ2-5; D uncertain. The CDR3 spans 12 residues. Trimming removed 0 bases at V and 1 base at J, with 1 base between. The germline CDR1 and CDR2 sequences are SGHRS and YFSETQ. The CDR3 protein is CASSLVQETQYF. As DNA, the CDR3 is TGCGCCAGCAGCTTGGTCCAAGAGACCCAGTACTTC.

Comments on this clone: One junction end disagrees with the germline gene, perhaps due to a read error. The chain carries TRBV29-1 and TRBJ1-2; D is undetermined. Germline V CDR1 and CDR2: SQVTM, ANQGSEA. CDR3 length equals 10 residues. The CDR3, as DNA: TGCAGCGTTCAAGAGCTTGGCTACACCTTC. It translates to CSVQELGYTF.

The chain uses TRBV5-4 and TRBJ1-6; TRBD1 agrees at 9 bases. The V segment lost 5 bases and the J segment 3 bases; nucleotides outside the gene matches: 3. CDR3 length: 15 residues. Looked up from germline, CDR1 is SGHNT and CDR2 is YYREEE (reference sequence). In DNA form, the CDR3 reads TGTGCCAGCAGGGGACAGGGCAGCTATAATTCACCCCTCCACTTT. Amino acids: CASRGQGSYNSPLHF.

This sequence joins TRBV5-6 and TRBJ1-4; 7 bases map to TRBD1. Per germline, CDR1 SGHDT and CDR2 YYEEEE. V lost 0 bases and J lost 3; bases outside the gene matches: 2. This CDR3 has 15 residues. The CDR3 loop reads CASSLVGTANEKLFF. The CDR3 coding sequence is TGTGCCAGCAGCTTGGTGGGGACAGCTAATGAAAAACTGTTTTTT.

The CDR3 DNA follows: TGTGCCAGCAGCTTAGATCTAGGGCAGGGTGGAGAGACCCAGTACTTC. The encoded protein is CASSLDLGQGGETQYF. This chain joins TRBV7-2 and TRBJ2-5, with D possibly being TRBD1 (5 bases). Germline V gene data show CDR1 as SGHTA and CDR2 as FQGNSA. The CDR3 covers 16 residues. V lost 1 base and J lost 4, with 16 bases in between.

V and J are TRBV9 and TRBJ2-1; 8 bases align to TRBD2. After removal of 0 bases from V and 8 bases from J, the junction contained 7 bases not matched to a gene. Germline V CDR1 and CDR2: SGDLS, YYNGEE. The CDR3 is 15 amino acids. The CDR3 loop reads CASSVGVGLVYEQFF. CDR3 nucleotide sequence: TGTGCCAGCAGCGTAGGTGTGGGACTAGTTTATGAGCAGTTCTTC.

This clone was seen only once. The CDR3 spells CASSQDLNIADYEQYF. CDR3 DNA sequence: TGTGCCAGCAGCCAAGACCTTAACATAGCCGACTACGAGCAGTACTTC. The rearrangement joins TRBV4-2 to TRBJ2-7; no clear D. CDR3 length: 16 residues. The germline V and J ends were trimmed by 0 bases and 3 bases, with 15 bases remaining between them. Germline values: CDR1 LGHNA, CDR2 YNFKEQ.

As DNA, the CDR3 is TGTGCCAGCAGTAGGGGCCAGGATTCGGAGCAGTACTTC. Translating it yields CASSRGQDSEQYF. The chain combines TRBV6-1 with TRBJ2-7; D is possibly TRBD1 (5 bases). The CDR3 is made up of 13 amino acids. Germline V lookup: CDR1 MNHNS, CDR2 SASEGT. Trimming took 5 bases from V and 7 from J, leaving 15 bases between them.

This chain joins TRBV19 and TRBJ2-2; weak D call: TRBD2 (6 bases). CDR3 length: 14 amino acids. Germline V gene data show CDR1 as LNHDA and CDR2 as SQIVND (reference sequence). V was pared by 3 bases and J by 6 bases, with 11 bases between. CDR3 loop: CASSMPSSAGELFF. As DNA, the CDR3 is TGTGCCAGTAGTATGCCCTCTAGCGCCGGGGAGCTGTTTTTT.

The chain links TRBV23-1 to TRBJ2-5; TRBD1 is a possible D gene (6 bases). The J call may not be correct, given that the DNA end is closer to TRBJ2-7. TRBV23-1 is sorted into the ORF group, with uncertain function. This CDR3 is built from 16 residues. The CDR3: CASSNQPDRLTYEQYF. DNA of the CDR3: TGCGCCAGCAGTAACCAACCTGACAGGTTGACCTACGAGCAGTACTTC.

V is TRBV12-2 and J is TRBJ1-1. TRBV12-2 is listed as a pseudogene. The CDR3 loop spans 16 amino acids. The CDR3 protein is CASRLARGGANRVAFF. The CDR3 DNA reads as TGTGCAAGTCGCTTAGCGCGGGGGGGCGCGAACAGGGTTGCTTTCTTT.

The chain combines TRBV27 with TRBJ1-1; 7 bases map to TRBD1. Germline-derived CDR1 and CDR2 are MNHEY and SMNVEV (reference sequence). With 5 bases clipped from V and 0 bases from J, the junction kept 6 bases outside the gene matches. This CDR3 comprises 15 residues. The CDR3 DNA reads TGTGCCAGCAGTCCAACAGGGGTTTTGAACACTGAAGCTTTCTTT. This encodes CASSPTGVLNTEAFF.

The J gene is TRBJ2-1, the V gene TRBV19, with D possibly TRBD1 on 5 matching bases. The CDR3 loop spans 12 amino acids. Germline values: CDR1 LNHDA, CDR2 SQIVND (reference sequence). V lost 6 bases to trimming and J lost 8 bases, with 11 bases between them. The CDR3 spells CASSSRVDEQFF. The CDR3, as DNA: TGTGCCAGTAGCAGCAGGGTCGATGAGCAGTTCTTC.

V and J are TRBV5-1 and TRBJ2-1; tentatively, D is TRBD2 (6 bases). Deletions cut 0 bases from V and 0 bases from J, with 10 bases between. The V gene's germline CDR1 is SGHRS and CDR2 YFSETQ. This CDR3 region has 16 residues. The CDR3 DNA follows: TGCGCCAGCAGCTTGGTTGCGACTAGCTCCTACAATGAGCAGTTCTTC. Its translation is CASSLVATSSYNEQFF.

The chain recombines TRBV6-6 with TRBJ2-5, with TRBD1 as a possible D gene (6 bases). Looked up from germline, CDR1 is MNHNY and CDR2 is SVGAGI (reference sequence). The CDR3 loop spans 13 amino acids. The V and J ends lost 5 bases and 4 bases respectively, with 11 bases between them. CDR3 sequence reads: CASSVKDRETQYF. As DNA, the CDR3 is TGTGCCAGCAGTGTCAAGGACAGAGAGACCCAGTACTTC.

Details on this clone: At one end the junction does not follow the germline gene, possibly because of a read error. The gene calls are TRBV19 and TRBJ1-1; D is possibly TRBD1 (5 bases). The CDR3 runs to 15 residues. Germline V gene data show CDR1 as LNHDA and CDR2 as SQIVND (reference sequence). CDR3 loop: CASSLEGLPNTEAFF. Here the CDR3 DNA reads TGTGCCAGTAGTTTAGAGGGACTCCCGAACACTGAAGCTTTCTTT. Using reference TRBV19 and TRBJ1-1 for the parts outside the CDR3, the full variable domain is DGGITQSPKYLFRKEGQNVTLSCEQNLNHDAMYWYRQDPGQGLRLIYYSQIVNDFQKGDIAEGYSVSREKKESFPLTVTSAQKNPTAFYLCASSLEGLPNTEAFFGQGTRLTVV.